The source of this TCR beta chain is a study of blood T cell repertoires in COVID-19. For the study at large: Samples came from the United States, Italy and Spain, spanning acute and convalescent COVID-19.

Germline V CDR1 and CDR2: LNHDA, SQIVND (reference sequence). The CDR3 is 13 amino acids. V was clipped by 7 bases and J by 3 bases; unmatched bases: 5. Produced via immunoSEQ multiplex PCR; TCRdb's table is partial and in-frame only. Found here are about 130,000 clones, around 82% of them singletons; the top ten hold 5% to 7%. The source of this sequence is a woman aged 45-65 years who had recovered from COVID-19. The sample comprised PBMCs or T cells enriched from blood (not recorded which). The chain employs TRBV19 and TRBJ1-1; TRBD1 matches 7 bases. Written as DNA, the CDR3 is TGTGCCAGTACCGGACAGGTCCACACTGAAGCTTTCTTT. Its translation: CASTGQVHTEAFF.